Below, 23 T cell receptor beta chains from the same sample are listed, as sequenced in a study of T cells in women clearing cervical HPV infection. Clones were read by immunoSEQ multiplex PCR, and TCRdb kept only the in-frame ones, dropping some. In total, the table holds tens of thousands of clones. The sample was blood buffy coat. The receptors here all came from a woman aged 18 to 69 with a cervical HPV16 infection that either progressed to CIN3+ or cleared (not recorded which).

Points on this clone: Read coverage stops 3 residues before the CDR3 terminus; the germline J gene supplies the remainder. The chain is built from TRBV5-1 and TRBJ2-1; weak D call: TRBD1 (5 bases). Per germline, CDR1 SGHRS and CDR2 YFSETQ. The CDR3 sequence is 14 residues long. Trimming removed 6 bases at V and 3 bases at J, with 13 bases between. CDR3 amino acids: CASNQDRIYNEQFF. CDR3 bases read: TGCGCCAGCAACCAAGACAGAATCTACAATGAG.

The covered CDR3 bases are TGTGCCTGGAGCCCCCTAGCTGGAAACACC. Residues: CAWSPLAGNT. The CDR3 in its entirety is CAWSPLAGNTIYF. The rearrangement links TRBV30 to TRBJ1-3; D is ambiguous. The read falls 3 residues short of the CDR3 end, and the missing part is taken from the germline J gene. The CDR3 runs to 13 residues. Germline CDR1 and CDR2: GTSNPN and SVGIG (reference sequence). Trimming left V 3 bases short and J 2 bases short, with 8 bases between. Variable domain in full (rest from reference TRBV30 and TRBJ1-3): SQTIHQWPATLVQPVGSPLSLECTVEGTSNPNLYWYRQAAGRGLQLLFYSVGIGQISSEVPQNLSASRPQDRQFILSSKKLLLSDSGFYLCAWSPLAGNTIYFGEGSWLTVV.

CDR3: CASSPGGSDRELFF. Partial CDR3 DNA: TGTGCCAGCAGCCCCGGGGGTTCAGACCGGGAG. The J gene is TRBJ2-2, the V gene TRBV7-2, with a possible D match to TRBD2 (6 bases). The read terminates 3 residues ahead of where the CDR3 ends, so the germline J gene completes it. CDR1 and CDR2 (germline): SGHTA, FQGNSA. Trimming took 5 bases from V and 9 from J, leaving 16 bases between them. CDR3 length equals 14 residues.

CDR3 amino acids: CASSPALGQIYGYTF. The covered CDR3 bases are TGCGCCAGCAGCCCAGCCCTGGGACAGATCTATGGC. The V gene is TRBV5-1, the J gene TRBJ1-2; 7 bases are shared with TRBD1. The CDR3 extends 3 residues past the end of the read, so its final part is completed from the germline J gene. This CDR3 is built from 15 residues. CDR1 is SGHRS and CDR2 is YFSETQ in the germline V gene. J gave up 4 bases and V 4 bases, and 10 bases lay outside the gene matches.

About this clone: The read ends 3 residues before the CDR3 terminus; that terminus is restored from the germline J gene. V and J are TRBV20-1 and TRBJ1-1; D possibly corresponds to TRBD1 (5 bases). Per germline, CDR1 DFQATT and CDR2 SNEGSKA (reference sequence). The CDR3 loop spans 14 amino acids. Trimming took 3 bases from V and 1 from J, leaving 12 bases between them. The DNA read from the CDR3 is TGCAGTGCTAGTTATGGGGCCGGGAACACTGAA. Translation: CSASYGAGNTE. Given in full, the CDR3 is CSASYGAGNTEAFF.

Details on this clone: The read terminates 3 residues ahead of where the CDR3 ends, so the germline J gene completes it. The chain carries TRBV5-1 and TRBJ2-5; TRBD1 agrees at 9 bases. The germline gives CDR1 SGHRS, CDR2 YFSETQ. Losses at the gene ends were 0 bases for V and 4 bases for J; bases not matched to a gene: 13. This CDR3 spans 18 amino acids. CDR3 DNA, as far as it was read: TGCGCCAGCAGCTTGGGAGGCTGGACAGGGGTAACGGGAGAGACC. It yields the protein CASSLGGWTGVTGET. The complete CDR3 reads CASSLGGWTGVTGETQYF. Supplemented by reference TRBV5-1 and TRBJ2-5, the full variable domain reads KAGVTQTPRYLIKTRGQQVTLSCSPISGHRSVSWYQQTPGQGLQFLFEYFSETQRNKGNFPGRFSGRQFSNSRSEMNVSTLELGDSALYLCASSLGGWTGVTGETQYFGPGTRLLVL.

As to this clone: The read ends 3 residues early relative to the CDR3; the germline J gene fills the gap. V and J are TRBV9 and TRBJ1-1; 7 bases map to TRBD1. The germline gives CDR1 SGDLS, CDR2 YYNGEE. This CDR3 is 14 amino acids long. V shed 4 bases, J shed 4 bases, and the junction held 7 bases outside the gene matches. The CDR3 reads CASSLAAGGTEAFF. The sequenced CDR3 bases are TGTGCCAGCAGCCTAGCAGCAGGGGGCACTGAA.

Regarding this clone: Read coverage stops 3 residues before the CDR3 terminus; the germline J gene supplies the remainder. The chain combines TRBV20-1 with TRBJ2-5; TRBD2 might be the D (6 bases). Germline-derived CDR1 and CDR2 are DFQATT and SNEGSKA (reference sequence). Trimming removed 8 bases from V and 5 bases from J, with 21 bases in between. The length of the CDR3 is 14 residues. The CDR3 sequence is CSRRGGQTGETQYF. The part of the CDR3 DNA that was read is TGCAGTCGGCGGGGAGGCCAAACCGGGGAGACC.

Note on this clone: The CDR3 extends 3 residues past the end of the read, so its final part is completed from the germline J gene. This chain joins TRBV4-1 and TRBJ2-3; D not resolved. From germline, CDR1 is MGHRA and CDR2 YSYEKL. With 1 base removed from V and 5 bases from J, the gap between germline ends came to 10 bases. This CDR3 has 14 amino acids. The DNA read from the CDR3 is TGCGCCAGCAGCCAAGGGTGGGCCGTAGATACG. It yields the protein CASSQGWAVDT. The CDR3 in full is CASSQGWAVDTQYF.

On this clone: The CDR3 end falls 3 residues outside the read, so it is completed with the germline J gene. The gene calls are TRBV5-1 and TRBJ2-1; 7 positions match TRBD1. Trimming at V came to 0 bases and at J to 7 bases, leaving 7 bases not matched to a gene. This CDR3 contains 15 residues. Germline CDR1 reads SGHRS; CDR2 reads YFSETQ. CDR3 DNA, as far as it was read: TGCGCCAGCAGCTTGGGGCCGGGGACAGCTAATGAG. Encoded protein: CASSLGPGTANE. The whole CDR3 reads CASSLGPGTANEQFF.

Notes on this clone: The CDR3 is cut off 3 residues early in the read; its end comes from the germline J gene. The chain joins TRBV30 to TRBJ1-5, with D possibly TRBD1 on 6 matching bases. CDR1 is GTSNPN, CDR2 SVGIG, per germline (reference sequence). CDR3 length: 14 residues. The V end lost 5 bases, the J end lost 0 bases, and 11 bases lay between the germline ends. CDR3 in amino acids: CAWATGDSNQPQHF. The part of the CDR3 DNA that was read is TGTGCCTGGGCGACAGGAGATAGCAATCAGCCC.

This clone is deemed medium-sized by its frequency. The CDR3 spells CASSPPGRDLQGIQYF. Incomplete CDR3 DNA: TGTGCCAGCTCACCACCAGGCAGGGATTTACAAGGCATT. The chain recombines TRBV18 with TRBJ2-4, with D possibly TRBD1 on 5 matching bases. The read ends 3 residues early relative to the CDR3; the germline J gene fills the gap. The CDR3 is 16 residues long. Germline assignment: CDR1 KGHSH and CDR2 LQKENI. V was pared by 0 bases and J by 9 bases, with 18 bases between.

As concerns this clone: The read stops 3 residues short of the end of the CDR3; the missing end is completed from the germline J gene. The V gene is TRBV12-3 or TRBV12-4, the J gene TRBJ2-7; 9 bases align to TRBD1. After removal of 7 bases from V and 1 base from J, the junction contained 11 bases not matched to a gene. CDR3 length: 16 residues. CDR3 bases read: TGTGCCAGCACCATGGCGGGGACAGGGAGGTCCTACGAG. Translation gives CASTMAGTGRSYE. The whole CDR3 region reads CASTMAGTGRSYEQYF.

A remark on this clone: The read terminates 3 residues ahead of where the CDR3 ends, so the germline J gene completes it. The chain couples TRBV20-1 to TRBJ2-7, with D unclear. The CDR3 totals 12 residues. Germline-derived CDR1 and CDR2 are DFQATT and SNEGSKA (reference sequence). Trimming removed 4 bases at V and 0 bases at J, with 7 bases between. CDR3 DNA (partial): TGCAGTGCTAAACTAAGCTCCTACGAG. Protein: CSAKLSSYE. From start to end, the CDR3 is CSAKLSSYEQYF.

Concerning this clone: The read halts 3 residues ahead of the CDR3 end, with the missing end drawn from the germline J gene. This chain links TRBV13 with TRBJ1-2; 11 nucleotides line up with TRBD1. Germline CDR1 reads PRHDT; CDR2 reads FYEKMQ (reference sequence). The CDR3 covers 16 residues. CDR3 sequence reads: CASSSSDRGRESDYTF. CDR3 bases read: TGTGCCAGCAGCTCCTCGGACAGGGGGCGTGAGAGTGAC.

Remarks on this clone: The observed sequence ends 3 residues before the CDR3 terminus, with the missing tail filled in from the germline J gene. The V and J genes are TRBV30 and TRBJ1-6, with 8 bases fitting TRBD1. V lost 3 bases and J lost 8; bases outside the gene matches: 0. CDR1 GTSNPN and CDR2 SVGIG come from the germline V gene (reference sequence). The CDR3 length is 12 residues. The sequenced CDR3 bases are TGTGCCTGGAGGGACAGGGATTCACCC. It yields the protein CAWRDRDSP. The CDR3 in its entirety is CAWRDRDSPLHF.

As for this clone: The CDR3 extends 3 residues past the end of the read, so its final part is completed from the germline J gene. The chain couples TRBV5-1 to TRBJ2-7; TRBD2 aligns across 7 bases. The ends lost 1 base at V and 1 base at J; junction bases unmatched: 11. The CDR3 is made up of 17 amino acids. In germline, CDR1 is SGHRS, CDR2 YFSETQ. The CDR3 DNA, read in part, is TGCGCCAGCAGCTTGAGACCGGCCGCGGGAGCGTCCTACGAG. Translated, it gives CASSLRPAAGASYE. The entire CDR3 is CASSLRPAAGASYEQYF.

As for this clone: The read comes to an end 3 residues before the CDR3 does, leaving the germline J gene to fill in the end. The rearrangement links TRBV11-2 to TRBJ1-1; D remains ambiguous. The CDR3 is 13 residues long. The germline V gene has CDR1 SGHAT and CDR2 FQNNGV. Trimming took 0 bases from V and 3 from J, leaving 5 bases between them. Incomplete CDR3 DNA: TGTGCCAGCAGCTTAGATGAGGACACTGAA. Residues: CASSLDEDTE. Given in full, the CDR3 is CASSLDEDTEAFF.

Details on this clone: The observed sequence ends 3 residues before the CDR3 terminus, with the missing tail filled in from the germline J gene. This rearrangement joins TRBV10-3 to TRBJ1-3; TRBD1 matches at 12 bases. Germline-derived CDR1 and CDR2 are ENHRY and SYGVKD. The CDR3 is 16 residues long. Trimming removed 2 bases from V and 4 bases from J; junction bases left unmatched: 3. The sequenced CDR3 bases are TGTGCCATCAGTGAGGGGACAGGGGGCATCGGAAACACC. This gives the protein CAISEGTGGIGNT. The full CDR3 protein reads CAISEGTGGIGNTIYF.

In the case of this clone: The read gets to within 3 residues of the CDR3 end, and the germline J gene fills in the rest. The chain employs TRBV20-1 and TRBJ1-2, with 8 nucleotides matching TRBD1. Germline V gene sequence: CDR1 DFQATT, CDR2 SNEGSKA (reference sequence). The length of the CDR3 is 13 residues. Incomplete CDR3 DNA: TGCAGTGCTACGGACAGGGCGATAGGAGGC. Residues: CSATDRAIGG. The entire CDR3 protein is CSATDRAIGGYTF.

As regards this clone: From the germline J gene comes the end of the CDR3, since the read stops 3 residues before it. The chain combines TRBV5-1 with TRBJ2-3; TRBD2 aligns across 11 bases. Germline V lookup: CDR1 SGHRS, CDR2 YFSETQ. The CDR3 is 15 amino acids. J lost 2 bases, V lost 9 bases, and 8 bases had no gene match. The DNA read from the CDR3 is TGCGCCACCTGCTCTAGCGGGAGGACCACAGATACG. Residues: CATCSSGRTTDT. The entire CDR3 protein reads CATCSSGRTTDTQYF.

Worth noting for this clone: The read stops 3 residues short of the end of the CDR3; the missing end is completed from the germline J gene. Other DNA sequences within the sample encode an identical CDR3. The V call is TRBV2, the J call TRBJ1-3; D gene uncertain. The germline V gene encodes CDR1 SNHLY and CDR2 FYNNEI. The CDR3 is made up of 14 amino acids. V lost 2 bases and J lost 1, with 6 bases in between. The CDR3 reads CASSEPRSGNTIYF. The part of the CDR3 DNA that was read is TGTGCCAGCAGTGAACCCAGGTCTGGAAACACC.

As to this clone: The read stops 3 residues short of the end of the CDR3; the missing end is completed from the germline J gene. The chain combines TRBV11-2 with TRBJ2-3, with D tentatively TRBD2 (5 bases). V was shortened by 4 bases and J by 8 bases, with 16 bases between the two germline ends. This CDR3 is 14 amino acids long. The V gene's germline CDR1 is SGHAT and CDR2 FQNNGV. CDR3 DNA, as far as it was read: TGTGCCAGCAGCTCCGGATCAGCGGTGACTACG. Protein product: CASSSGSAVTT. The whole CDR3 region reads CASSSGSAVTTQYF.